A single sample gave rise to the 32 T cell receptor beta chains below, sequenced in a study of cytomegalovirus exposure and HLA in healthy donors. The PCR was carried out with 60 Vbeta primers and 13 Jbeta primers. Sequenced by immunoSEQ multiplex PCR; TCRdb stores in-frame clones only, minus some. The table records 100,000 to 150,000 clones, more than 15% of them present only once. Sequenced sample: PBMCs. The receptors stem from a female donor in good health and CMV-seropositive.

The CDR3 protein is CASSYSDRPGNTIYF. Here the CDR3 DNA reads TGTGCCAGCAGTTACTCTGACAGGCCAGGAAACACCATATATTTT. V gene TRBV6-5 combines with J gene TRBJ1-3; TRBD1 might be the D (6 bases). This CDR3 has 15 amino acids. Germline-derived CDR1 and CDR2 are MNHEY and SVGAGI. V gave up 0 bases and J gave up 4 bases, with 10 bases separating them.

The DNA for the CDR3 is TGTGCCAGCAGTTCAGGGACACCTGAAGCTTTCTTT. The encoded protein is CASSSGTPEAFF. The chain recombines TRBV28 with TRBJ1-1; weak D call: TRBD1 (6 bases). Germline CDR1 is MDHEN and CDR2 is SYDVKM. There are 12 residues in the CDR3. The V end lost 4 bases, the J end lost 6 bases, and 9 bases lay between the germline ends.

On this clone: One end of the junction fails to match germline, which may point to a read error. The V and J genes are TRBV27 and TRBJ2-3; D gene unclear. Germline CDR1 reads MNHEY; CDR2 reads SMNVEV (reference sequence). This CDR3 has 11 residues. DNA of the CDR3: TGTGCCAGCAGCGACACATATACGCAGTATTTT. Residues: CASSDTYTQYF.

The genes are TRBV12-5 and TRBJ2-1, with D unclear. Trimming cost V 0 bases and J 5 bases, with 14 bases left between them. Germline-derived CDR1 and CDR2 are LGHNT and FRNRAP. This CDR3 is 16 amino acids long. CDR3 DNA: TGTGCTAGTGGTTTGGTAAAAAGCCCTTTCCACAATGAGCAGTTCTTC. Amino acids: CASGLVKSPFHNEQFF.

This clone was seen more than once but under ten times. The V call is TRBV27, the J call TRBJ2-2; no clear D. This CDR3 has 12 residues. Germline V gives CDR1 MNHEY, CDR2 SMNVEV (reference sequence). The ends were cut back, 5 bases at V and 2 bases at J, with 3 bases in the middle. The CDR3 bases are TGTGCCAGCAGTCTAAACACCGGGGAGCTGTTTTTT. It encodes CASSLNTGELFF.

The V gene is TRBV28, the J gene TRBJ1-1; TRBD1 matches 7 bases. Germline V gene data show CDR1 as MDHEN and CDR2 as SYDVKM. V lost 4 bases to trimming and J lost 2 bases; unmatched junction nucleotides: 4. The CDR3 has 14 residues. For the CDR3, the DNA is TGTGCCAGCAGTTCTGGACAGGTCAACACTGAAGCTTTCTTT. Translating it yields CASSSGQVNTEAFF.

The chain has TRBV9 and TRBJ2-3; unclear D gene. Germline assignment: CDR1 SGDLS and CDR2 YYNGEE. Trimming stripped 5 bases from V and 1 base from J, with 11 bases between. The CDR3 contains 14 residues. CDR3 sequence (DNA): TGTGCCAGCAGTCAAGGTGGAGGCACAGATACGCAGTATTTT. Translation: CASSQGGGTDTQYF.

The genes are TRBV9 and TRBJ1-2; 8 positions agree with TRBD1. The J segment lost 5 bases and the V segment lost 3 bases, leaving 6 bases of the junction unmatched. CDR1 and CDR2 (germline): SGDLS, YYNGEE. The CDR3 runs 14 residues. CDR3 protein: CASSAQGGAYGYTF. As DNA, the CDR3 is TGTGCCAGCAGCGCACAGGGGGGCGCTTATGGCTACACCTTC.

The chain links TRBV7-9 to TRBJ2-7; 8 nucleotides line up with TRBD1. The CDR3 is made up of 15 amino acids. The germline CDR1 and CDR2 sequences are SEHNR and FQNEAQ (reference sequence). The ends lost 5 bases at V and 0 bases at J; junction bases unmatched: 6. Written as DNA, the CDR3 is TGTGCCAGCAGCGAGCGGACAGGGAGCTCCTACGAGCAGTACTTC. It translates to CASSERTGSSYEQYF.

This clone showed up just a few times. The CDR3 protein is CASSYLTGVETQYF. As DNA, the CDR3 is TGTGCCAGCAGTTACTTAACAGGGGTGGAGACCCAGTACTTC. J is TRBJ2-5 and V is TRBV6-5, with TRBD1 matching over 7 bases. The CDR3 contains 14 residues. The V gene end was trimmed by 1 base and the J gene end by 5 bases; junction bases not matched to a gene: 4. Germline values: CDR1 MNHEY, CDR2 SVGAGI.

The chain is built from TRBV7-2 and TRBJ1-2; 8 positions match TRBD1. V trimming: 3 bases; J trimming: 7 bases; junction bases outside the gene matches: 4. CDR1 SGHTA and CDR2 FQGNSA come from the germline V gene. The CDR3 has 13 amino acids. Written as DNA, the CDR3 is TGTGCCAGCAGCTTCCCAGGGGGCTCTGGCTACACCTTC. It is translated as CASSFPGGSGYTF. The variable domain in full, completed from reference TRBV7-2 and TRBJ1-2, reads GAGVSQSPSNKVTEKGKDVELRCDPISGHTALYWYRQSLGQGLEFLIYFQGNSAPDKSGLPSDRFSAERTGGSVSTLTIQRTQQEDSAVYLCASSFPGGSGYTFGSGTRLTVV.

In its sample, this clone was seen a few times. The chain couples TRBV27 to TRBJ1-1; no clear D. CDR1 is MNHEY, CDR2 SMNVEV, per germline (reference sequence). V was trimmed by 9 bases and J by 4 bases, leaving 12 bases between them. The CDR3 is 12 residues long. The chain's CDR3 is CASWEGSTEAFF. The CDR3 bases are TGTGCCAGTTGGGAGGGAAGCACTGAAGCTTTCTTT.

This clone has more than one count but fewer than ten. The chain joins TRBV7-9 to TRBJ1-6, with D unclear. Germline CDR1 reads SEHNR; CDR2 reads FQNEAQ (reference sequence). The V and J ends lost 3 bases and 14 bases respectively, with 14 bases between them. The CDR3 contains 13 residues. This CDR3 is CASSFLPETSLHF. CDR3 bases: TGTGCCAGCAGCTTCTTACCCGAGACATCCCTCCACTTT. Full variable domain (outside the CDR3, taken from reference TRBV7-9 and TRBJ1-6): DTGVSQNPRHKITKRGQNVTFRCDPISEHNRLYWYRQTLGQGPEFLTYFQNEAQLEKSRLLSDRFSAERPKGSFSTLEIQRTEQGDSAMYLCASSFLPETSLHFGNGTRLTVT.

The chain joins TRBV27 to TRBJ2-2, with a weak D call TRBD2 (7 bases). CDR1 and CDR2 from the germline V gene are MNHEY and SMNVEV (reference sequence). The CDR3 contains 17 residues. V shed 7 bases and J shed 10 bases, with 28 bases lying between them. The DNA of the CDR3 is TGTGCCAGCACCAGGGGCCAGCGGGGAACCTTTTTATCGGAGCTGTTTTTT. Translation: CASTRGQRGTFLSELFF.

This clone was detected a few times. The rearrangement links TRBV2 to TRBJ1-5, with D maybe TRBD1 (5 bases). Germline CDR1 and CDR2: SNHLY and FYNNEI. The ends were cut back, 10 bases at V and 6 bases at J, with 19 bases in the middle. The CDR3 length is 14 residues. The CDR3: CATALGRFGQPQHF. The CDR3 DNA is TGTGCCACCGCTCTGGGGCGGTTCGGTCAGCCCCAGCATTTT.

This clone was observed a handful of times. The V call is TRBV30, the J call TRBJ2-1; TRBD2 matches at 9 bases. After removal of 2 bases from V and 4 bases from J, the junction contained 12 bases not matched to a gene. The CDR3 has 17 residues. Germline CDR1 GTSNPN, CDR2 SVGIG (reference sequence). DNA for the CDR3: TGTGCCTGGAGTCGGGGGAGGAGCGGGAGGTCGTACAATGAGCAGTTCTTC. It codes for CAWSRGRSGRSYNEQFF.

The chain links TRBV28 to TRBJ2-5; maybe TRBD2 (5 bases). V was pared by 8 bases and J by 5 bases, with 15 bases between. CDR3 length equals 13 residues. Looked up from germline, CDR1 is MDHEN and CDR2 is SYDVKM. The CDR3: CASGSGGMETQYF. The DNA of the CDR3 is TGTGCCAGCGGGAGTGGAGGCATGGAGACCCAGTACTTC.

The chain is built from TRBV2 and TRBJ2-6; 7 bases agree with TRBD1. CDR1 is SNHLY, CDR2 FYNNEI, per germline. The trim removed 0 bases at V and 3 bases at J, leaving 2 bases unmatched. This CDR3 spans 16 amino acids. The CDR3 nucleotides read TGTGCCAGCAGTGAAGCAGGGGGCTTTGGGGCCAACGTCCTGACTTTC. Its translation: CASSEAGGFGANVLTF.

This clone has only a few counts. This rearrangement joins TRBV29-1 to TRBJ2-2; no definite D call. CDR3 length equals 11 residues. Per the germline V gene, CDR1 is SQVTM and CDR2 is ANQGSEA. V lost 7 bases and J lost 8, with 11 bases in between. The CDR3 bases are TGCAGCGCCTCGGTTTCTGGGGAGCTGTTTTTT. This sequence encodes CSASVSGELFF.

This chain uses TRBV15 with TRBJ1-3; no reliable D call. With 0 bases removed from V and 0 bases from J, the gap between germline ends came to 9 bases. Germline assignment: CDR1 LNHNV and CDR2 YYDKDF (reference sequence). The CDR3 length is 16 residues. CDR3 sequence: CATSRDRAGSGNTIYF. The CDR3 DNA follows: TGTGCCACCAGCAGAGATAGGGCGGGCTCTGGAAACACCATATATTTT.

In this sample, this clone turned up a few times. This chain connects TRBV27 to TRBJ1-4, with 9 positions matching TRBD1. J gave up 3 bases and V 3 bases, and 5 bases lay outside the gene matches. Germline values: CDR1 MNHEY, CDR2 SMNVEV (reference sequence). CDR3 length: 16 amino acids. CDR3 nucleotides: TGTGCCAGCAGTTTGGGAAGGGACAGGGCTAATGAAAAACTGTTTTTT. It encodes CASSLGRDRANEKLFF.

The chain has TRBV19 and TRBJ1-2, with 7 positions matching TRBD1. The trim removed 3 bases at V and 3 bases at J, leaving 16 bases unmatched. The CDR3 totals 18 residues. CDR1 is LNHDA and CDR2 is SQIVND in the germline V gene (reference sequence). The CDR3 nucleotides read TGTGCCAGTAGTATCCATCCCCTGGCAGGGGGTGACTACTATGGCTACACCTTC. As protein: CASSIHPLAGGDYYGYTF.

V and J are TRBV7-9 and TRBJ1-5; TRBD1 aligns across 10 bases. This CDR3 has 15 residues. Germline CDR1 and CDR2: SEHNR and FQNEAQ (reference sequence). Trimming took 5 bases from V and 5 from J; bases not matched to a gene: 6. The CDR3 nucleotides read TGTGCCAGCAGCGGGACAGGGGCGGGGGATCAGCCCCAGCATTTT. Amino acids: CASSGTGAGDQPQHF.

In this sample, this clone turned up a few times. V is TRBV7-9 and J is TRBJ2-5, with D maybe TRBD1 (6 bases). V lost 3 bases and J lost 3, with 11 bases in between. This CDR3 region has 14 residues. Germline lookup yields CDR1 SEHNR and CDR2 FQNEAQ (reference sequence). The CDR3 loop reads CASSLRAGEETQYF. CDR3 DNA: TGTGCCAGCAGCTTGAGAGCAGGGGAAGAGACCCAGTACTTC.

The J gene is TRBJ1-2, the V gene TRBV6-5; 7 nucleotides agree with TRBD1. With V trimmed by 6 bases and J by 8 bases, 9 bases remained unmatched. This CDR3 has 13 amino acids. Germline lookup yields CDR1 MNHEY and CDR2 SVGAGI. CDR3 loop: CASSQGQARGYTF. In DNA form, the CDR3 reads TGTGCCAGCAGCCAAGGACAGGCCCGCGGCTACACCTTC.

CDR3 nucleotide sequence: TGTGCCAGCAAGACAGGGGCAACTAATGAAAAACTGTTTTTT. Its translation: CASKTGATNEKLFF. The chain uses TRBV6-5 and TRBJ1-4, with TRBD1 matching over 8 bases. The CDR3 consists of 14 residues. Germline V gene sequence: CDR1 MNHEY, CDR2 SVGAGI. The V gene end was trimmed by 7 bases and the J gene end by 0 bases; junction bases not matched to a gene: 1.

This clone has more than one count but fewer than ten. The rearrangement links TRBV5-6 to TRBJ1-2; TRBD1 is a possible D gene (6 bases). Trimming shortened V by 2 bases and J by 3 bases, and 8 bases separated the two germline ends. The CDR3 contains 13 residues. Germline lookup yields CDR1 SGHDT and CDR2 YYEEEE. CDR3 in amino acids: CASSFQGYYGYTF. The CDR3 DNA reads as TGTGCCAGCAGCTTTCAGGGGTACTATGGCTACACCTTC. Full variable domain (rest looked up from reference TRBV5-6 and TRBJ1-2): DAGVTQSPTHLIKTRGQQVTLRCSPKSGHDTVSWYQQALGQGPQFIFQYYEEEERQRGNFPDRFSGHQFPNYSSELNVNALLLGDSALYLCASSFQGYYGYTFGSGTRLTVV.

The rearrangement joins TRBV2 to TRBJ1-2; 9 bases match TRBD1. Germline V gene lookup returns CDR1 SNHLY and CDR2 FYNNEI. The CDR3 length is 12 residues. Trimming took 9 bases from V and 8 from J; bases not matched to a gene: 7. The CDR3 region has the DNA TGTGCCAGGGCACTGGACAGGGGCGGCTACACCTTC. Its protein product is CARALDRGGYTF.

The chain employs TRBV28 and TRBJ1-5, with TRBD1 matching over 8 bases. The CDR3 runs to 15 residues. CDR1 is MDHEN, CDR2 SYDVKM, per germline. Trimming at V came to 5 bases and at J to 0 bases, leaving 3 bases not matched to a gene. DNA of the CDR3: TGTGCCAGCAGTGACACAGGGGGTAGCAATCAGCCCCAGCATTTT. It yields the protein CASSDTGGSNQPQHF.

In its sample, this clone was seen a few times. This rearrangement joins TRBV5-1 to TRBJ1-1; D is ambiguous. Trimming took off 3 bases at V and 1 base at J, with 10 bases between the two ends. There are 14 residues in the CDR3. The germline gives CDR1 SGHRS, CDR2 YFSETQ. The CDR3 DNA is TGCGCCAGCAGCTCTGGGGAGGGGAACACTGAAGCTTTCTTT. It translates to CASSSGEGNTEAFF. The full variable domain, rest sourced from reference TRBV5-1 and TRBJ1-1, is KAGVTQTPRYLIKTRGQQVTLSCSPISGHRSVSWYQQTPGQGLQFLFEYFSETQRNKGNFPGRFSGRQFSNSRSEMNVSTLELGDSALYLCASSSGEGNTEAFFGQGTRLTVV.

The chain uses TRBV27 and TRBJ2-3; a weak D match, TRBD2 (5 bases). V was pared by 0 bases and J by 7 bases, with 17 bases between. This CDR3 has 16 amino acids. CDR1 is MNHEY and CDR2 is SMNVEV in the germline V gene (reference sequence). CDR3 DNA: TGTGCCAGCAGTTTATCGGTCGGGGAGAGAGCAAATACGCAGTATTTT. Amino acids: CASSLSVGERANTQYF.

This chain connects TRBV6-1 to TRBJ2-3; D is perhaps TRBD2 (6 bases). The CDR3 contains 15 residues. CDR1 is MNHNS, CDR2 SASEGT, per germline. The germline V and J ends were trimmed by 2 bases and 2 bases, with 11 bases remaining between them. The CDR3 nucleotides read TGTGCCAGCAGTGAATTGGAGGGATTCACAGATACGCAGTATTTT. Amino acid sequence: CASSELEGFTDTQYF.